One sample yielded the 8 T cell receptor beta chains listed below, sequenced in a study of OX40 agonist ivuxolimab in advanced cancers. The library was generated by the immunoSEQ multiplex PCR assay. This immuneACCESS table, as held by TCRdb, lists in-frame sequences with V and J called but not all clones. Of the missing ones, under half trace to an unresolved V gene in checked studies; the others have no known cause. For this sample there are some 100,000 clones; around four fifths appear just once. 1.1% of the sample goes to the ten largest clones. The material sequenced was CD4+ or CD8+ T cells sorted from blood, taken in a trial of the OX40 agonist ivuxolimab. The receptors here all came from an adult with an advanced solid tumor such as melanoma, head and neck, liver or kidney cancer.

The chain is built from TRBV6-6 and TRBJ1-5; tentatively, D is TRBD1 (5 bases). This CDR3 spans 15 amino acids. The germline V gene encodes CDR1 MNHNY and CDR2 SVGAGI (reference sequence). V was trimmed by 5 bases and J by 7 bases, leaving 18 bases between them. In nucleotides, the CDR3 is TGTGCCAGCAGTACCTCACCAGGGATCGGACAGCCCCAGCATTTT. Its protein product is CASSTSPGIGQPQHF.

V gene TRBV7-9 combines with J gene TRBJ2-5; D may correspond to TRBD1 or TRBD2 (5 bases each). The CDR3 sequence is 14 residues long. Per germline, CDR1 SEHNR and CDR2 FQNEAQ (reference sequence). Trimming took off 7 bases at V and 5 bases at J, with 17 bases between the two ends. CDR3 protein: CASTEGFEGETQYF. In DNA, the CDR3 is TGTGCCAGCACTGAGGGGTTCGAGGGGGAGACCCAGTACTTC.

V and J are TRBV28 and TRBJ2-3; possible D gene TRBD2, 5 bases. The CDR3 is made up of 12 amino acids. Trimming took off 7 bases at V and 8 bases at J, with 13 bases between the two ends. From germline, CDR1 is MDHEN and CDR2 SYDVKM. This chain's CDR3 is CASTRSGGTQYF. As DNA, the CDR3 is TGTGCCAGCACCCGGAGCGGAGGTACGCAGTATTTT.

The J gene is TRBJ2-3, the V gene TRBV5-4; D remains ambiguous. Trimming pared 5 bases from V and 0 bases from J, leaving 10 bases between. The germline V gene encodes CDR1 SGHNT and CDR2 YYREEE (reference sequence). CDR3 length equals 14 residues. Here the CDR3 DNA reads TGTGCCAGCAGTTTCGTCGTCAGCACAGATACGCAGTATTTT. This encodes CASSFVVSTDTQYF.

This clone was seen a handful of times. This sequence joins TRBV10-2 and TRBJ2-7; 10 nucleotides match TRBD2. The V gene end was trimmed by 7 bases and the J gene end by 9 bases; junction bases not matched to a gene: 18. In germline, CDR1 is WSHSY, CDR2 SAAADI. The CDR3 spans 16 residues. CDR3 amino acids: CASTPSSGLAGERQYV. CDR3 coding DNA: TGCGCCAGCACCCCTTCCAGCGGTCTAGCGGGGGAACGGCAGTACGTC.

This rearrangement joins TRBV2 to TRBJ2-1; the match to TRBD1 covers 8 bases. This CDR3 comprises 14 residues. V was clipped by 6 bases and J by 8 bases; unmatched bases: 9. Germline-derived CDR1 and CDR2 are SNHLY and FYNNEI. This CDR3 is CASRRESGGYEQFF. In DNA, the CDR3 is TGTGCCAGCAGAAGAGAATCAGGGGGCTATGAGCAGTTCTTC.

The genes are TRBV28 and TRBJ1-1; D perhaps matches TRBD1 (6 bases). V lost 6 bases and J 10 bases, leaving 21 bases between the germline ends. The CDR3 runs 14 residues. From germline, CDR1 is MDHEN and CDR2 SYDVKM. In nucleotides, the CDR3 is TGTGCCAGCAGCTCACATCAGGGGTCGGTCGGAGCTTTCTTT. It codes for CASSSHQGSVGAFF.

The V and J genes are TRBV7-2 and TRBJ2-3; a possible D gene is TRBD2 (7 bases). This CDR3 is 15 amino acids long. Looked up from germline, CDR1 is SGHTA and CDR2 is FQGNSA. V dropped 1 base and J dropped 6 bases, with 14 bases sitting between them. The CDR3 spells CASSLGGGAYDTQYF. CDR3 DNA sequence: TGTGCCAGCAGCTTAGGAGGGGGGGCGTATGATACGCAGTATTTT.